This T cell receptor (beta chain) derives from a study of T cells after yellow fever vaccination. Background on the study: Low-cell-number fractions were prepared with SMART-Seq v4 Ultra Low Input. Points from the study as a whole: Re-detected after boosting: most primary clones, almost 97% of CD4 and around 86% of CD8.

This clonotype was detected many times. Its specificity is unknown. It was through 5'RACE template switching that TCR cDNA was made, with a universal primer site and UMIs added. TCRdb redid the calling of the 5' RACE reads with MiXCR, one entry per CDR3 protein. The data show 250,000 to 400,000 distinct CDR3 sequences, 3.5% to 4.5% seen once. Per the germline V gene, CDR1 is LGHNA and CDR2 is YNFKEQ. The CDR3 length is 13 residues. The J segment lost 5 bases and the V segment lost 7 bases, leaving 4 bases of the junction unmatched. The clonotype originates from a man aged 18 to 29 who received the YFV17D yellow fever vaccine. The sequences come from PBMCs, collected 15 days after the yellow fever booster vaccination. The gene calls are TRBV4-2 and TRBJ2-2; TRBD2 agrees at 7 bases. The CDR3 nucleotides read TGTGCCAGCAATGGGGGGGGAACCGGGGAGCTGTTTTTT. It yields the protein CASNGGGTGELFF.